These T cell receptor beta chains were read from a single sample in a study of blood T cell repertoires in COVID-19. Some clones are missing from TCRdb's copy, which holds only in-frame ones; the method was immunoSEQ multiplex PCR. The sample yields approximately 260,000 clones, more than 85% seen once. The sample comprised peripheral blood. The receptors were sampled from a man younger than 30 with active or convalescent COVID-19. Both conserved end residues are part of each CDR3. Each record gives: clone size, V gene, J gene, D gene, CDR3 protein, CDR3 DNA. A D gene is named only where the DNA matches it firmly. Size values are once, few and many counts, or a class for expanded clones, and some rows have none.

clone size: -; V gene: TRBV30; J gene: TRBJ1-6; D gene: TRBD1; CDR3 protein: CAWSGDRANSPLHF; CDR3 DNA: TGTGCCTGGAGTGGAGACAGGGCTAATTCACCCCTCCACTTT
clone size: -; V gene: TRBV7-3; J gene: TRBJ2-1; D gene: -; CDR3 protein: CASSLDSDNEQFF; CDR3 DNA: TGTGCCAGCAGCTTAGACTCCGACAATGAGCAGTTCTTC
clone size: -; V gene: TRBV2; J gene: TRBJ1-4; D gene: TRBD1; CDR3 protein: CASKGQGKEKLFF; CDR3 DNA: TGTGCCAGCAAGGGACAGGGGAAAGAAAAACTGTTTTTT
clone size: few; V gene: TRBV3-1/TRBV3-2; J gene: TRBJ1-4; D gene: -; CDR3 protein: CASSQDGRGGASEKLFF; CDR3 DNA: TGTGCCAGCAGCCAAGATGGAAGGGGGGGCGCGAGTGAAAAACTGTTTTTT
clone size: -; V gene: TRBV2; J gene: TRBJ2-1; D gene: TRBD1; CDR3 protein: CASTEDRVYNEQFF; CDR3 DNA: TGTGCCAGCACCGAGGACAGGGTTTACAATGAGCAGTTCTTC
clone size: -; V gene: TRBV11-2; J gene: TRBJ2-3; D gene: -; CDR3 protein: CASSVLGGGDTQYF; CDR3 DNA: TGTGCCAGCAGCGTGCTGGGGGGTGGAGATACGCAGTATTTT
clone size: once; V gene: TRBV25-1; J gene: TRBJ2-1; D gene: -; CDR3 protein: CASSVGAYNEQFF; CDR3 DNA: TGTGCCAGCAGTGTTGGAGCCTACAATGAGCAGTTCTTC
clone size: -; V gene: TRBV3-1/TRBV3-2; J gene: TRBJ1-1; D gene: -; CDR3 protein: CASSQGDTRRNTEAFF; CDR3 DNA: TGTGCCAGCAGCCAAGGAGATACGCGGCGGAACACTGAAGCTTTCTTT
clone size: once; V gene: TRBV9; J gene: TRBJ2-3; D gene: -; CDR3 protein: CASRGGQFSTDTQYF; CDR3 DNA: TGTGCCAGCAGGGGGGGACAGTTTAGCACAGATACGCAGTATTTT
clone size: -; V gene: TRBV6-6; J gene: TRBJ1-2; D gene: -; CDR3 protein: CASSTTNYGYTF; CDR3 DNA: TGTGCCAGCAGTACAACAAACTATGGCTACACCTTC
clone size: -; V gene: TRBV29-1; J gene: TRBJ1-1; D gene: TRBD1; CDR3 protein: CSGRDRANTEAFF; CDR3 DNA: TGCAGCGGACGAGACAGGGCGAACACTGAAGCTTTCTTT
clone size: -; V gene: TRBV28; J gene: TRBJ2-7; D gene: -; CDR3 protein: CASGSASRVISF; CDR3 DNA: TGTGCCAGCGGATCCGCTTCCAGGGTGATATCCTTC
clone size: -; V gene: TRBV23-1; J gene: TRBJ1-5; D gene: -; CDR3 protein: CASSSNRGKPQHF; CDR3 DNA: TGCGCCAGCAGTTCAAACAGAGGGAAGCCCCAGCATTTT
clone size: -; V gene: TRBV29-1; J gene: TRBJ2-7; D gene: -; CDR3 protein: CSVLSYEQYF; CDR3 DNA: TGCAGCGTCCTCTCCTACGAGCAGTACTTC
clone size: -; V gene: TRBV5-1; J gene: TRBJ2-7; D gene: TRBD2; CDR3 protein: CASSIRTSASYEQYF; CDR3 DNA: TGCGCCAGCAGCATCAGGACTAGCGCCTCCTACGAGCAGTACTTC
clone size: -; V gene: TRBV7-7; J gene: TRBJ2-1; D gene: TRBD2; CDR3 protein: CAISWTSGNNEQFF; CDR3 DNA: TGTGCTATCTCATGGACTAGCGGGAACAATGAGCAGTTCTTC
clone size: -; V gene: TRBV27; J gene: TRBJ1-6; D gene: TRBD1; CDR3 protein: CASSPDRGALSYNSPLHF; CDR3 DNA: TGTGCCAGCAGTCCGGACAGGGGCGCCCTCTCCTATAATTCACCCCTCCACTTT
clone size: -; V gene: TRBV19; J gene: TRBJ1-3; D gene: -; CDR3 protein: CASSPQGNTIYF; CDR3 DNA: TGTGCCAGTAGTCCTCAGGGAAACACCATATATTTT
clone size: -; V gene: TRBV11-2; J gene: TRBJ2-4; D gene: -; CDR3 protein: CASSLDETGWAKNIQYF; CDR3 DNA: TGTGCCAGCAGCTTAGATGAGACAGGTTGGGCCAAAAACATTCAGTACTTC
clone size: -; V gene: TRBV9; J gene: TRBJ1-6; D gene: TRBD1; CDR3 protein: CASSVGVGQPYSPLHF; CDR3 DNA: TGTGCCAGCAGCGTAGGTGTGGGACAGCCTTATTCACCCCTCCACTTT
clone size: -; V gene: TRBV11-2; J gene: TRBJ1-2; D gene: -; CDR3 protein: CASSLGGVGYTF; CDR3 DNA: TGTGCCAGCAGCTTGGGGGGTGTCGGCTACACCTTC
clone size: -; V gene: TRBV7-2; J gene: TRBJ2-3; D gene: TRBD1; CDR3 protein: CASSFGPGQGTDTQYF; CDR3 DNA: TGTGCCAGCAGCTTCGGACCGGGACAGGGGACAGATACGCAGTATTTT
clone size: -; V gene: TRBV7-9; J gene: TRBJ1-1; D gene: -; CDR3 protein: CASSPPGNTEAFF; CDR3 DNA: TGTGCCAGCAGCCCTCCGGGGAACACTGAAGCTTTCTTT
clone size: -; V gene: TRBV9; J gene: TRBJ1-6; D gene: -; CDR3 protein: CASSVEAGASPLHF; CDR3 DNA: TGTGCCAGCAGCGTAGAGGCAGGGGCGTCACCCCTCCACTTT
clone size: -; V gene: TRBV6-2/TRBV6-3; J gene: TRBJ2-3; D gene: -; CDR3 protein: CASSYMSDTQYF; CDR3 DNA: TGTGCCAGCAGTTATATGTCAGATACGCAGTATTTT
clone size: -; V gene: TRBV9; J gene: TRBJ2-3; D gene: TRBD2; CDR3 protein: CASSVGIAGGLHTDTQYF; CDR3 DNA: TGTGCCAGCAGCGTAGGCATAGCGGGGGGGCTACACACAGATACGCAGTATTTT
clone size: -; V gene: TRBV6-5; J gene: TRBJ1-1; D gene: -; CDR3 protein: CASSYDRDTEAFF; CDR3 DNA: TGTGCCAGCAGTTACGACCGGGACACTGAAGCTTTCTTT
clone size: -; V gene: TRBV9; J gene: TRBJ2-3; D gene: -; CDR3 protein: CASSVVDSQGTQYF; CDR3 DNA: TGTGCCAGCAGCGTAGTAGATTCCCAGGGTACGCAGTATTTT
clone size: -; V gene: TRBV6-5; J gene: TRBJ2-5; D gene: -; CDR3 protein: CASSFAGQQETQYF; CDR3 DNA: TGTGCCAGCAGTTTCGCGGGGCAGCAAGAGACCCAGTACTTC
clone size: -; V gene: TRBV18; J gene: TRBJ1-4; D gene: TRBD1; CDR3 protein: CASSPGTVNEKLFF; CDR3 DNA: TGTGCCAGCTCACCCGGGACAGTCAATGAAAAACTGTTTTTT
clone size: -; V gene: TRBV29-1; J gene: TRBJ1-2; D gene: -; CDR3 protein: CSALDSQTIDGYTF; CDR3 DNA: TGCAGCGCTCTGGACAGCCAGACTATCGATGGCTACACCTTC
clone size: -; V gene: TRBV9; J gene: TRBJ2-3; D gene: -; CDR3 protein: CASSVGFSRTDTQYF; CDR3 DNA: TGTGCCAGCAGCGTAGGTTTCTCCCGCACAGATACGCAGTATTTT
clone size: -; V gene: TRBV7-6; J gene: TRBJ2-5; D gene: TRBD2; CDR3 protein: CASSMPSGLAHQETQYF; CDR3 DNA: TGTGCCAGCAGCATGCCCTCGGGACTAGCGCATCAAGAGACCCAGTACTTC
clone size: -; V gene: TRBV2; J gene: TRBJ1-5; D gene: -; CDR3 protein: CASCRQSNQPQHF; CDR3 DNA: TGTGCCAGCTGCCGACAAAGCAATCAGCCCCAGCATTTT
clone size: few; V gene: TRBV5-1; J gene: TRBJ2-3; D gene: TRBD1; CDR3 protein: CASSPGQGTDTQYF; CDR3 DNA: TGCGCCAGCAGCCCCGGACAGGGGACAGATACGCAGTATTTT
clone size: -; V gene: TRBV3-1/TRBV3-2; J gene: TRBJ2-1; D gene: -; CDR3 protein: CASSQDLAETSYNEQFF; CDR3 DNA: TGTGCCAGCAGCCAAGATCTCGCGGAGACCTCCTACAATGAGCAGTTCTTC
clone size: -; V gene: TRBV3-1/TRBV3-2; J gene: TRBJ2-5; D gene: TRBD1; CDR3 protein: CASSQGGLRGLETQYF; CDR3 DNA: TGTGCCAGCAGCCAAGGGGGGTTGAGGGGGCTGGAGACCCAGTACTTC
clone size: -; V gene: TRBV7-2; J gene: TRBJ1-5; D gene: -; CDR3 protein: CASSLEPSGSVHQPQHF; CDR3 DNA: TGTGCCAGCAGCTTAGAACCTTCGGGGAGTGTGCATCAGCCCCAGCATTTT
clone size: -; V gene: TRBV11-3; J gene: TRBJ2-3; D gene: -; CDR3 protein: CASSAGSRDTQYF; CDR3 DNA: TGTGCCAGCAGCGCAGGATCACGCGATACGCAGTATTTT
clone size: -; V gene: TRBV3-1/TRBV3-2; J gene: TRBJ1-6; D gene: TRBD1; CDR3 protein: CASSKTGASSPLHF; CDR3 DNA: TGTGCCAGCAGCAAGACAGGGGCGAGTTCACCCCTCCACTTT
clone size: -; V gene: TRBV18; J gene: TRBJ1-5; D gene: -; CDR3 protein: CASSPAGSNQPQHF; CDR3 DNA: TGTGCCAGCTCACCAGCGGGGAGCAATCAGCCCCAGCATTTT
clone size: few; V gene: TRBV5-1; J gene: TRBJ1-2; D gene: -; CDR3 protein: CASSRGYGYTF; CDR3 DNA: TGCGCCAGCAGCCGGGGATATGGCTACACCTTC
clone size: -; V gene: TRBV20-1; J gene: TRBJ1-2; D gene: -; CDR3 protein: CSARVKNGYTF; CDR3 DNA: TGCAGTGCTAGAGTCAAAAATGGCTACACCTTC
clone size: -; V gene: TRBV15; J gene: TRBJ2-7; D gene: -; CDR3 protein: CATSRGMRLDYEQYF; CDR3 DNA: TGTGCCACCAGCAGAGGTATGAGACTAGACTACGAGCAGTACTTC
clone size: -; V gene: TRBV5-1; J gene: TRBJ1-6; D gene: -; CDR3 protein: CASSDTGRNSPLHF; CDR3 DNA: TGCGCCAGCAGCGACACTGGGAGGAATTCACCCCTCCACTTT
clone size: -; V gene: TRBV6-1; J gene: TRBJ2-7; D gene: -; CDR3 protein: CASSEASAYQYF; CDR3 DNA: TGTGCCAGCAGTGAAGCCAGCGCATACCAGTACTTC
clone size: -; V gene: TRBV19; J gene: TRBJ2-3; D gene: TRBD2; CDR3 protein: CASSIGLAPDTQYF; CDR3 DNA: TGTGCCAGTAGTATCGGACTAGCTCCAGATACGCAGTATTTT
clone size: few; V gene: TRBV28; J gene: TRBJ1-1; D gene: TRBD1; CDR3 protein: CASSSTGSAFF; CDR3 DNA: TGTGCCAGCAGCTCGACAGGGAGTGCTTTCTTT